The rows below give T cell receptor beta chains drawn from one sample of a study of regulatory T cells in long-lasting Graves disease. TCRdb itself ran the multiplex PCR reads through MiXCR, one entry per CDR3 protein. The sample records about 430,000 distinct CDR3 sequences, 20% to 25% being singletons. The sequenced sample was peripheral blood mononuclear cells (PBMCs), obtained when the disease was refractory, from a patient treated with antithyroid drugs. These receptors originate from a female donor with Graves disease. Both conserved end residues are trimmed from each CDR3. The order of the fields is J gene, V gene, CDR3 protein.

J gene: TRBJ2-2
V gene: TRBV20-1
CDR3 protein: VAGGTSTGELF

J gene: TRBJ2-5
V gene: TRBV5-8
CDR3 protein: ASSHPRDRGLETQY

J gene: TRBJ2-7
V gene: TRBV5-1
CDR3 protein: ASSLGAGADEQY

J gene: TRBJ2-5
V gene: TRBV6-1
CDR3 protein: ASSNQLETQY

J gene: TRBJ2-7
V gene: TRBV7-9
CDR3 protein: ASSLRAEGSVEQY

J gene: TRBJ2-7
V gene: TRBV18
CDR3 protein: ASSPINEGEGYEQY

J gene: TRBJ2-7
V gene: TRBV2
CDR3 protein: AVSPPGVGYEQY

J gene: TRBJ1-2
V gene: TRBV6-1
CDR3 protein: ASSEAHIYGYT

J gene: TRBJ2-7
V gene: TRBV20-1
CDR3 protein: SARGDRGVYEQY

J gene: TRBJ2-7
V gene: TRBV6-2/TRBV6-3
CDR3 protein: ASSYSAGTGANEQY

J gene: TRBJ2-5
V gene: TRBV7-3
CDR3 protein: ASSPSGSKETQY

J gene: TRBJ1-1
V gene: TRBV5-1
CDR3 protein: ASSWGQGANTEAF

J gene: TRBJ2-2
V gene: TRBV20-1
CDR3 protein: SAPGQGAPGELF

J gene: TRBJ1-2
V gene: TRBV20-1
CDR3 protein: SADPGDGYT

J gene: TRBJ2-7
V gene: TRBV27
CDR3 protein: ASSLLPRGVNEQY

J gene: TRBJ2-7
V gene: TRBV28
CDR3 protein: ASSLGGDTYEQY

J gene: TRBJ2-4
V gene: TRBV20-1
CDR3 protein: SADPSGSGPQY

J gene: TRBJ2-7
V gene: TRBV3-1
CDR3 protein: ASSLQYRGEYEQY

J gene: TRBJ2-7
V gene: TRBV2
CDR3 protein: ASSPDPGSLLIDEQY

J gene: TRBJ1-3
V gene: TRBV3-1
CDR3 protein: ASARQSSGNTIY

J gene: TRBJ2-6
V gene: TRBV27
CDR3 protein: ASSFGQGALGANVLT

J gene: TRBJ1-1
V gene: TRBV29-1
CDR3 protein: SVPGRITEAF

J gene: TRBJ1-2
V gene: TRBV28
CDR3 protein: ASSYYGYGYT

J gene: TRBJ2-2
V gene: TRBV7-2
CDR3 protein: ASSSGLAGGGTGELF

J gene: TRBJ2-7
V gene: TRBV28
CDR3 protein: ASSFSGSPVEQY

J gene: TRBJ1-1
V gene: TRBV9
CDR3 protein: ASSVSPTLNTEAF

J gene: TRBJ1-5
V gene: TRBV24-1
CDR3 protein: ATSDPEINQPQH

J gene: TRBJ2-1
V gene: TRBV20-1
CDR3 protein: SFEVSGVSYNEQF